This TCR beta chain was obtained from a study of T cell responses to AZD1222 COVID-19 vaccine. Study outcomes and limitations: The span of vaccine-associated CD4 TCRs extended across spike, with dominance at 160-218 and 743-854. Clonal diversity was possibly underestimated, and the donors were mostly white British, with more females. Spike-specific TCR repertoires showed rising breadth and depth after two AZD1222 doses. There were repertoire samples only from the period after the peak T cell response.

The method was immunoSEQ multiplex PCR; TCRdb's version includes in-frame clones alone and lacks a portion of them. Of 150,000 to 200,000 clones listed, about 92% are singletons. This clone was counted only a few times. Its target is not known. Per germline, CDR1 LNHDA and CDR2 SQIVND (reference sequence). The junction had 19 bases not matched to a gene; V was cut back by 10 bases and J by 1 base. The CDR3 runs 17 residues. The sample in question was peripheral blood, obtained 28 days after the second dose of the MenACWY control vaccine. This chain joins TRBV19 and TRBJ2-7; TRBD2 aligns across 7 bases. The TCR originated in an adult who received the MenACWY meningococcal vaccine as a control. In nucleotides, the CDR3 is TGTGCCACCCTGCCTGGGGCTAGCGGCTACGGGTCCTACGAGCAGTACTTC. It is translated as CATLPGASGYGSYEQYF.